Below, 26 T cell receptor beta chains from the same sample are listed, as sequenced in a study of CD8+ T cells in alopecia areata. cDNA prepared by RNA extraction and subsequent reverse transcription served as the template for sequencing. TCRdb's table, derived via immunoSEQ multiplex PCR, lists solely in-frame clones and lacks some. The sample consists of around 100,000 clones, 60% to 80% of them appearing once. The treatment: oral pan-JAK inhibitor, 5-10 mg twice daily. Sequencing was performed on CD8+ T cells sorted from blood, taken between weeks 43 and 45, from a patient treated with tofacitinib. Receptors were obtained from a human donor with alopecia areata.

CDR3 in amino acids: CASSVGAAEAFF. The CDR3 DNA is TGTGCCAGCAGCGTGGGGGCCGCTGAAGCTTTCTTT. This sequence joins TRBV6-6 and TRBJ1-1, with D possibly matching TRBD1 (6 bases). CDR3 length: 12 amino acids. CDR1 is MNHNY and CDR2 is SVGAGI in the germline V gene (reference sequence). The V gene lost 6 bases and the J gene lost 6 bases, with 11 bases spanning the gap.

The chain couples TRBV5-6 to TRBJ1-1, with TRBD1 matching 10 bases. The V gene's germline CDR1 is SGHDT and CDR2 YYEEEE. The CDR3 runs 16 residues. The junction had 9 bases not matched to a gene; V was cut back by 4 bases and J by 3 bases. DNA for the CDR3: TGTGCCAGCAGCCCCGGGGACAGGGGAATTGACACTGAAGCTTTCTTT. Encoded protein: CASSPGDRGIDTEAFF.

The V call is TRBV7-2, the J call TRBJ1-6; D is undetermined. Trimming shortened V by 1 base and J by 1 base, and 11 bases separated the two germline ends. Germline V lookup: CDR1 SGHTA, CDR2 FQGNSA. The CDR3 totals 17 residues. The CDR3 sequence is CASSLGSWKSYNSPLHF. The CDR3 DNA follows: TGTGCCAGCAGCTTAGGATCTTGGAAGTCCTATAATTCACCCCTCCACTTT.

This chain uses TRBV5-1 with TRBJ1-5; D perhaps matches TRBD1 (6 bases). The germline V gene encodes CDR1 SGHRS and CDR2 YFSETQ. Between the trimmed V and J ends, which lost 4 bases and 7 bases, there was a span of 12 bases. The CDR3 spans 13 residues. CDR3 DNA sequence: TGCGCCAGCAGCCCGGACAGTTCCCAGCCCCAGCATTTT. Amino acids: CASSPDSSQPQHF.

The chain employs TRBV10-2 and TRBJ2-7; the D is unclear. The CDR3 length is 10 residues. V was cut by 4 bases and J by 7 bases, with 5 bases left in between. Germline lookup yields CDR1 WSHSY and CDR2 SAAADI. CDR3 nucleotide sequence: TGCGCCAGCAGTGGCGGTGAGCAGTACTTC. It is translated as CASSGGEQYF.

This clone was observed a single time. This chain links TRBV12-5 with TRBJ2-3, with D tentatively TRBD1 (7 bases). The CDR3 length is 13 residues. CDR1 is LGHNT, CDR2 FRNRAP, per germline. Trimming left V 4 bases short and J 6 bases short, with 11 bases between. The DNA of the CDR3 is TGTGCTAGTGGTTCCCAGGGGGGCGATACGCAGTATTTT. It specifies CASGSQGGDTQYF.

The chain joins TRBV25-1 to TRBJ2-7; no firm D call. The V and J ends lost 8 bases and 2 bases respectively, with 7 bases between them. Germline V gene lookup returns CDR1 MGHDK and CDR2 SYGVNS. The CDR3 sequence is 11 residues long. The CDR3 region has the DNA TGTGCCAGCTCCTCGGCCTACGAGCAGTACTTC. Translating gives CASSSAYEQYF.

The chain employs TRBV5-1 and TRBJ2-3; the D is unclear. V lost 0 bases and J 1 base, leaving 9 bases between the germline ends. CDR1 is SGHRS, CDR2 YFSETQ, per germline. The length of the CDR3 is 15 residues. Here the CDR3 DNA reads TGCGCCAGCAGCTTGGATCCCCTCGGCACAGATACGCAGTATTTT. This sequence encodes CASSLDPLGTDTQYF.

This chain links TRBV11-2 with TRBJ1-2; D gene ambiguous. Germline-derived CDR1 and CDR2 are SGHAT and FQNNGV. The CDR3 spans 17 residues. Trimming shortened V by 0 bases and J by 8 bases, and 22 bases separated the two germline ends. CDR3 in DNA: TGTGCCAGCAGCTTAGATATGAGAGGGAGCCGAACGAGCGGCTACACCTTC. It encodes CASSLDMRGSRTSGYTF.

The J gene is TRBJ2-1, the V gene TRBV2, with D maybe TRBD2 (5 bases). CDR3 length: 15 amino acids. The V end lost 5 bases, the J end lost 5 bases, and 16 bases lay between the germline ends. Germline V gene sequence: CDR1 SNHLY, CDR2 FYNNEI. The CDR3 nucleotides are TGTGCCAGCAGTAGAGGGCTTGGTGCGAACAATGAGCAGTTCTTC. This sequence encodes CASSRGLGANNEQFF. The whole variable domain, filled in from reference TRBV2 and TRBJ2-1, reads EPEVTQTPSHQVTQMGQEVILRCVPISNHLYFYWYRQILGQKVEFLVSFYNNEISEKSEIFDDQFSVERPDGSNFTLKIRSTKLEDSAMYFCASSRGLGANNEQFFGPGTRLTVL.

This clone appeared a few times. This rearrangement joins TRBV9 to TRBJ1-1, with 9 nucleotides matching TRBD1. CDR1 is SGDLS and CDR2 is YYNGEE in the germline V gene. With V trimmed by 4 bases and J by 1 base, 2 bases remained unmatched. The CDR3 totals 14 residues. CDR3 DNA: TGTGCCAGCAGCTCGGGACAGGGGAACACTGAAGCTTTCTTT. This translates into CASSSGQGNTEAFF.

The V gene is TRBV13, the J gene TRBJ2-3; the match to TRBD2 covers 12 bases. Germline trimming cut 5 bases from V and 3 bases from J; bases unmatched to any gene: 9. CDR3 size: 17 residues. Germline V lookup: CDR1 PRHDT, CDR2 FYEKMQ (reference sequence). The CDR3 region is CASSPVSSGGATDTQYF. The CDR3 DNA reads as TGTGCCAGCAGCCCCGTATCTAGCGGGGGGGCAACAGATACGCAGTATTTT.

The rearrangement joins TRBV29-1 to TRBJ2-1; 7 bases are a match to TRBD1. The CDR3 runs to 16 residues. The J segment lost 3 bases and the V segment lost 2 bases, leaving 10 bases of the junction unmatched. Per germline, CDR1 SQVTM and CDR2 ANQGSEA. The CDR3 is CSVEIPGGSIYNEQFF. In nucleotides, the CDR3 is TGCAGCGTTGAAATACCAGGGGGTTCCATCTACAATGAGCAGTTCTTC.

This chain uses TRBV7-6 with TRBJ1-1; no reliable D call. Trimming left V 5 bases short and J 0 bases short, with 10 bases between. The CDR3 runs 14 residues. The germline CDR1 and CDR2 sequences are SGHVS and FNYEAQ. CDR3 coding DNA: TGTGCCAGCAGCCCAGGAGGGTTGAACACTGAAGCTTTCTTT. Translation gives CASSPGGLNTEAFF.

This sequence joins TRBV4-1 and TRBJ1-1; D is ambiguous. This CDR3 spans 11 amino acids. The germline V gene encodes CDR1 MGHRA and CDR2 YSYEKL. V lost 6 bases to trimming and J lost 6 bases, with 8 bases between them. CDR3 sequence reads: CASSSDSEAFF. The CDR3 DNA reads TGCGCCAGCAGTTCGGATTCTGAAGCTTTCTTT.

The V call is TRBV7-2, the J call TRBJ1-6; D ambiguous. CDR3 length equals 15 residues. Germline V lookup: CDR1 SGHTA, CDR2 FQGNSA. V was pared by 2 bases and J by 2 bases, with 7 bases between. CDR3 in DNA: TGTGCCAGCAGCTTATTCGGCGCCTATAATTCACCCCTCCACTTT. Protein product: CASSLFGAYNSPLHF.

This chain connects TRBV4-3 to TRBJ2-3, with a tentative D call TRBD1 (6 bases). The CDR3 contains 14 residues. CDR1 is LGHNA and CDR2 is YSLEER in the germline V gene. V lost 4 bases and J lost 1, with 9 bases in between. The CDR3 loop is CASSPRQGTDTQYF. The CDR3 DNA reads TGCGCCAGCAGCCCACGACAGGGCACAGATACGCAGTATTTT.

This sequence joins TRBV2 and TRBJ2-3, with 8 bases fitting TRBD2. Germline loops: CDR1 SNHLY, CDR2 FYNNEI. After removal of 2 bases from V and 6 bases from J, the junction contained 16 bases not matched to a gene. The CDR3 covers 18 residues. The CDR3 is CASSEFGTSRLVLDTQYF. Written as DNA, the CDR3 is TGTGCCAGCAGTGAATTCGGGACTAGTAGACTTGTGTTGGATACGCAGTATTTT.

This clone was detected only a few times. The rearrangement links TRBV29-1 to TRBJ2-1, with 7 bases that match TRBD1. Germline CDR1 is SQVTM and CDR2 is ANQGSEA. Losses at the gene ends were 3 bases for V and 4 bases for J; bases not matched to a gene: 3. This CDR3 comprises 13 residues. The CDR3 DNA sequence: TGCAGCGTTGAGGGGGACAGTTACAATGAGCAGTTCTTC. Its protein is CSVEGDSYNEQFF.

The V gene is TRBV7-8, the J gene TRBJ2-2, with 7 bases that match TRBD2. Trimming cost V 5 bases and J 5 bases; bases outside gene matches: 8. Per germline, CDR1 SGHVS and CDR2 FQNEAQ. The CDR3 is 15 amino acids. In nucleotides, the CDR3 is TGTGCCAGCAGCCAGACTAGCCGTCGGACCGGGGAGCTGTTTTTT. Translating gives CASSQTSRRTGELFF.

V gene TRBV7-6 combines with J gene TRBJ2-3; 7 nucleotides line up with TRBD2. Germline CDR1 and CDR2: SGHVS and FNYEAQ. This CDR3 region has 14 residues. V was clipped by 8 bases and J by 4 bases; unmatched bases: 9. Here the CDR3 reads CASWDRGEADTQYF. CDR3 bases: TGTGCCAGCTGGGACCGGGGGGAAGCAGATACGCAGTATTTT.

The CDR3: CASSESKAEQYF. The CDR3 DNA reads as TGTGCCAGCAGTGAATCGAAAGCGGAGCAGTACTTC. The chain links TRBV2 to TRBJ2-7; no definite D call. Trimming took off 2 bases at V and 7 bases at J, with 9 bases between the two ends. The CDR3 is 12 amino acids. The germline V gene has CDR1 SNHLY and CDR2 FYNNEI.

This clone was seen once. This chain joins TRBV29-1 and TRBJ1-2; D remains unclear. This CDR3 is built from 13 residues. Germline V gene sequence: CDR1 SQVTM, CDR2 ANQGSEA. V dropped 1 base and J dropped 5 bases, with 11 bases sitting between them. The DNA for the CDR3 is TGCAGCGTTGAAGGGGGTAGCTTATATGGCTACACCTTC. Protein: CSVEGGSLYGYTF.

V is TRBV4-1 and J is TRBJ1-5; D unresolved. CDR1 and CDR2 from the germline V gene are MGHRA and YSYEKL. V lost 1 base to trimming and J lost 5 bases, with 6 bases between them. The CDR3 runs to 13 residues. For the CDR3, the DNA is TGCGCCAGCAGCCAAGTACGGGATCAGCCCCAGCATTTT. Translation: CASSQVRDQPQHF.

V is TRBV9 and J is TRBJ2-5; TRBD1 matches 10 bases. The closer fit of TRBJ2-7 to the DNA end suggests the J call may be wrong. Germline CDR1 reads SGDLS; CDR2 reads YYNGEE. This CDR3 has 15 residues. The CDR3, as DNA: TGTGCCAGCAGCGCAGGGACAGGGGAAGTCCACGAGCAGTACTTC. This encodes CASSAGTGEVHEQYF.

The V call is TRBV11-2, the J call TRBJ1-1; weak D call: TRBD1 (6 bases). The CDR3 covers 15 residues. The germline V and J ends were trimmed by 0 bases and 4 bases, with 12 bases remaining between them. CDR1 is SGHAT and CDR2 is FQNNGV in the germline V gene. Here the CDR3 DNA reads TGTGCCAGCAGCTTAGATCGGGGGCCTGCCACTGAAGCTTTCTTT. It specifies CASSLDRGPATEAFF.